Included here is one T cell receptor beta chain sequence, with context. Antigen unknown. This record comes from a study of cytomegalovirus exposure and HLA in healthy donors. Study-level points and caveats: Being productive about 90% or about 30% of the time was typical of most TCR beta V segments in an earlier analysis. Several of the most significant clusters appeared, in a later analysis, to be linked to common viral pathogens.

V was trimmed by 5 bases and J by 4 bases, leaving 18 bases between them. This CDR3 is built from 16 residues. Germline V lookup: CDR1 MNHEY, CDR2 SMNVEV (reference sequence). Primers included in the PCR were 60 Vbeta and 13 Jbeta primers. The assay was immunoSEQ multiplex PCR, and TCRdb's table has in-frame clones only and misses some. This table has tens of thousands of clones, over 75% appearing once. This sequence joins TRBV27 and TRBJ2-1; D possibly corresponds to TRBD2 (6 bases). Sequencing used PBMCs. The receptor was isolated from a woman aged 30 to 39 in good health and CMV-seropositive. The DNA for the CDR3 is TGTGCCAGCAGTCCCCCCCTAGCGACCTCTTACAATGAGCAGTTCTTC. It specifies CASSPPLATSYNEQFF.